Shown below are 10 T cell receptor beta chains from a single sample sequenced in a study of T cell responses to AZD1222 COVID-19 vaccine. TCRdb keeps only in-frame clones here, not all; method: immunoSEQ multiplex PCR. Of 95,000 to 150,000 clones listed, about 90% are singletons. The sample was peripheral blood, taken 28 days after the second AZD1222 dose. Source of these receptors: an adult who received the AZD1222 COVID-19 vaccine.

This clone showed up just a few times. The chain has TRBV6-4 and TRBJ1-1, with D perhaps TRBD1 (6 bases). This CDR3 region has 16 residues. Trimming stripped 0 bases from V and 6 bases from J, with 17 bases between. From germline, CDR1 is MRHNA and CDR2 SNTAGT. The CDR3 nucleotides read TGTGCCAGCAGTGACTCTCCAGCTGGGGGCTCGTCTGAAGCTTTCTTT. It codes for CASSDSPAGGSSEAFF.

The table lists this clone with a few counts. This chain uses TRBV7-8 with TRBJ2-7; the match to TRBD1 covers 9 bases. The V gene's germline CDR1 is SGHVS and CDR2 FQNEAQ. The V gene end was trimmed by 0 bases and the J gene end by 3 bases; junction bases not matched to a gene: 3. CDR3 length: 15 residues. CDR3 sequence (DNA): TGTGCCAGCAGCTTAGCGGGGGACAGGGACTACGAGCAGTACTTC. It specifies CASSLAGDRDYEQYF.

The chain joins TRBV6-6 to TRBJ2-3, with TRBD2 as a possible D gene (5 bases). This CDR3 is 13 amino acids long. With 6 bases removed from V and 7 bases from J, the gap between germline ends came to 14 bases. Germline V gene data show CDR1 as MNHNY and CDR2 as SVGAGI (reference sequence). CDR3 sequence: CASSDADGNTQYF. DNA for the CDR3: TGTGCCAGCAGCGACGCCGACGGGAATACGCAGTATTTT.

The rearrangement links TRBV5-1 to TRBJ1-2; no clear D gene. The ends were cut back, 3 bases at V and 8 bases at J, with 23 bases in the middle. The CDR3 extends over 16 amino acids. CDR1 is SGHRS, CDR2 YFSETQ, per germline. The CDR3 nucleotides read TGCGCCAGCAGCTCTCTCCCCCCCCCTGAAGGGCCGGGCTACACCTTC. This gives the protein CASSSLPPPEGPGYTF. Full variable domain (rest looked up from reference TRBV5-1 and TRBJ1-2): KAGVTQTPRYLIKTRGQQVTLSCSPISGHRSVSWYQQTPGQGLQFLFEYFSETQRNKGNFPGRFSGRQFSNSRSEMNVSTLELGDSALYLCASSSLPPPEGPGYTFGSGTRLTVV.

V usage is TRBV6-5 and J usage is TRBJ2-7; 10 nucleotides match TRBD2. V was clipped by 4 bases and J by 2 bases; unmatched bases: 5. CDR1 and CDR2 (germline): MNHEY, SVGAGI. This CDR3 has 15 amino acids. CDR3 nucleotides: TGTGCCAGCAGTTCGGCAACTAGCGGGACCTACGAGCAGTACTTC. Its translation: CASSSATSGTYEQYF.

The chain joins TRBV7-2 to TRBJ1-4; D uncertain. The CDR3 runs to 14 residues. Germline V lookup: CDR1 SGHTA, CDR2 FQGNSA. V was shortened by 1 base and J by 6 bases, with 9 bases between the two germline ends. This CDR3 reads CASSLGHGDEKLFF. CDR3 in DNA: TGTGCCAGCAGCTTAGGTCATGGGGATGAAAAACTGTTTTTT.

A note on this clone: Other DNA sequences of this sample code for an identical CDR3. The genes are TRBV7-9 and TRBJ2-5; no clear D. The CDR3 consists of 13 residues. V was clipped by 2 bases and J by 3 bases, with 7 bases between them. Germline V gene sequence: CDR1 SEHNR, CDR2 FQNEAQ (reference sequence). CDR3 nucleotides: TGTGCCAGCAGCTTACCACCCAAAGAGACCCAGTACTTC. Translating it yields CASSLPPKETQYF.

About this clone: Other DNA variants within this sample encode the same CDR3. V usage is TRBV24-1 and J usage is TRBJ1-2; 8 bases fit TRBD1. V lost 4 bases to trimming and J lost 4 bases; unmatched junction nucleotides: 4. This CDR3 is 14 amino acids long. Looked up from germline, CDR1 is KGHDR and CDR2 is SFDVKD. CDR3 residues: CATSDPGQGYGYTF. CDR3 coding DNA: TGTGCCACCAGTGACCCCGGACAGGGCTATGGCTACACCTTC.

The rearrangement joins TRBV28 to TRBJ1-5; 10 nucleotides align to TRBD1. The CDR3 runs 19 residues. With 7 bases clipped from V and 2 bases from J, the junction kept 17 bases outside the gene matches. The germline gives CDR1 MDHEN, CDR2 SYDVKM. The CDR3 spells CASKTGQGSATFGNQPQHF. The CDR3 nucleotides are TGTGCCAGCAAAACGGGACAGGGGTCCGCGACTTTCGGCAATCAGCCCCAGCATTTT.

The rearrangement joins TRBV11-2 to TRBJ2-3; weak D call: TRBD2 (6 bases). Germline loops: CDR1 SGHAT, CDR2 FQNNGV. Between the trimmed V and J ends, which lost 3 bases and 0 bases, there was a span of 19 bases. This CDR3 has 18 amino acids. The CDR3, as DNA: TGTGCCAGCAGCTTCATATACCCGGGCGCGGGGAGCACAGATACGCAGTATTTT. Translating gives CASSFIYPGAGSTDTQYF.